This T cell receptor (beta chain) comes out of a study of cytomegalovirus exposure and HLA in healthy donors. The study, taken as a whole, reports: Rare sequences made up most TCRs, while some public TCRs were found in many donors.

PCR used 60 Vbeta primers and 13 Jbeta primers. Repertoires were generated with immunoSEQ multiplex PCR, while TCRdb's copy carries only in-frame clones and drops some. The data hold some 160,000 clones, with around 85% observed a single time. Donors showed nominal health when sampled, although they likely had unrecorded immune exposures. A word on this clone: Its target is not known.

Germline assignment: CDR1 MRHNA and CDR2 SNTAGT. This CDR3 region has 16 residues. V was clipped by 3 bases and J by 6 bases; unmatched bases: 9. The clonotype was recovered from a man aged 50-59 years in good health and CMV-seropositive. The chain carries TRBV6-4 and TRBJ2-1; 9 nucleotides line up with TRBD2. Sequencing was performed on PBMCs. Here the CDR3 reads CASSEAGLANPNEQFF. CDR3 DNA sequence: TGTGCCAGCAGTGAAGCCGGACTAGCGAACCCCAATGAGCAGTTCTTC.